A single sample is the source of the 14 T cell receptor beta chains below, sequenced in a study of OX40 agonist ivuxolimab in advanced cancers. TCRdb's table, derived via immunoSEQ multiplex PCR, lists solely in-frame clones and lacks some. The sample includes about 110,000 clones, about nine tenths seen only once; the top ten take approximately 0.49%. This specimen was CD4+ or CD8+ T cells sorted from blood, taken in a trial of the OX40 agonist ivuxolimab. Receptor source: an adult with an advanced solid tumor such as melanoma, head and neck, liver or kidney cancer.

The V gene is TRBV29-1, the J gene TRBJ2-1, with D tentatively TRBD1 (7 bases). V was shortened by 5 bases and J by 10 bases, with 18 bases between the two germline ends. The germline V gene encodes CDR1 SQVTM and CDR2 ANQGSEA. CDR3 length: 13 amino acids. Here the CDR3 reads CSVYQGGFGEQFF. Here the CDR3 DNA reads TGCAGCGTTTATCAGGGGGGATTCGGAGAGCAGTTCTTC.

This chain uses TRBV7-2 with TRBJ2-7; 7 bases match TRBD1. Germline CDR1 reads SGHTA; CDR2 reads FQGNSA. With 8 bases clipped from V and 3 bases from J, the junction kept 10 bases outside the gene matches. The CDR3 sequence is 14 residues long. CDR3 protein: CASQITGALYEQYF. The DNA of the CDR3 is TGTGCCAGCCAGATCACAGGGGCGCTCTACGAGCAGTACTTC.

The CDR3 DNA reads TGCGCCAGCAACCTAGGGAGTCTAGGTACAGATACGCAGTATTTT. This translates into CASNLGSLGTDTQYF. J is TRBJ2-3 and V is TRBV5-1, with a tentative D call TRBD2 (5 bases). The germline CDR1 and CDR2 sequences are SGHRS and YFSETQ. V lost 6 bases, J lost 3 bases, and 17 bases lay in between. This CDR3 spans 15 amino acids. The full variable domain, completed using reference TRBV5-1 and TRBJ2-3, is KAGVTQTPRYLIKTRGQQVTLSCSPISGHRSVSWYQQTPGQGLQFLFEYFSETQRNKGNFPGRFSGRQFSNSRSEMNVSTLELGDSALYLCASNLGSLGTDTQYFGPGTRLTVL.

This clone was seen a single time. V gene TRBV18 combines with J gene TRBJ1-6; D not certain. V was shortened by 3 bases and J by 1 base, with 7 bases between the two germline ends. From germline, CDR1 is KGHSH and CDR2 LQKENI. The CDR3 sequence is 15 residues long. In DNA form, the CDR3 reads TGTGCCAGCTCACCGGCGGGGTCCTATAATTCACCCCTCCACTTT. This translates into CASSPAGSYNSPLHF.

This chain uses TRBV6-5 with TRBJ1-4, with 8 bases aligning to TRBD1. The length of the CDR3 is 14 residues. Germline lookup yields CDR1 MNHEY and CDR2 SVGAGI. J gave up 1 base and V 6 bases, and 1 base lay outside the gene matches. CDR3 DNA: TGTGCCAGCAGAGGACAGGGAACTAATGAAAAACTGTTTTTT. The encoded protein is CASRGQGTNEKLFF.

The DNA of the CDR3 is TGTGCCAGCAGCTTCGACACATATAGCAATCAGCCCCAGCATTTT. Amino acids: CASSFDTYSNQPQHF. The rearrangement uses TRBV5-5 and TRBJ1-5; unclear D gene. The germline V and J ends were trimmed by 2 bases and 0 bases, with 9 bases remaining between them. Germline V gene sequence: CDR1 SGHKS, CDR2 YYEKEE (reference sequence). The CDR3 loop spans 15 amino acids. Variable domain in full (rest from reference TRBV5-5 and TRBJ1-5): DAGVTQSPTHLIKTRGQQVTLRCSPISGHKSVSWYQQVLGQGPQFIFQYYEKEERGRGNFPDRFSARQFPNYSSELNVNALLLGDSALYLCASSFDTYSNQPQHFGDGTRLSIL.

This chain links TRBV6-5 with TRBJ1-1, with D perhaps matching TRBD1 (5 bases). From germline, CDR1 is MNHEY and CDR2 SVGAGI. Between the trimmed V and J ends, which lost 0 bases and 5 bases, there was a span of 13 bases. The CDR3 has 15 residues. This chain's CDR3 is CASSYSSGRGTEAFF. DNA for the CDR3: TGTGCCAGCAGTTACTCGTCAGGGCGGGGGACTGAAGCTTTCTTT.

The chain uses TRBV19 and TRBJ1-5, with a possible D match to TRBD1 (6 bases). Germline V gene data show CDR1 as LNHDA and CDR2 as SQIVND (reference sequence). The V end lost 4 bases, the J end lost 6 bases, and 16 bases lay between the germline ends. The CDR3 is 15 residues long. The CDR3 DNA is TGTGCCAGTAGTAAACAGGGAATCGTTGGTCAGCCCCAGCATTTT. Amino acids: CASSKQGIVGQPQHF. The whole variable domain, filled in from reference TRBV19 and TRBJ1-5, reads DGGITQSPKYLFRKEGQNVTLSCEQNLNHDAMYWYRQDPGQGLRLIYYSQIVNDFQKGDIAEGYSVSREKKESFPLTVTSAQKNPTAFYLCASSKQGIVGQPQHFGDGTRLSIL.

This clone occurred once. The V gene is TRBV19, the J gene TRBJ2-5, with 12 bases aligning to TRBD2. The J call is in doubt because the DNA end fits TRBJ2-7 better. Germline loops: CDR1 LNHDA, CDR2 SQIVND (reference sequence). The CDR3 covers 14 residues. The CDR3, as DNA: TGTGCCAGTAGCAGGACTAGCGGGACCTACGAGCAGTACTTC. Translating gives CASSRTSGTYEQYF.

The chain has TRBV7-6 and TRBJ1-1; D is undetermined. Trimming shortened V by 1 base and J by 5 bases, and 20 bases separated the two germline ends. The CDR3 is 17 amino acids. Per germline, CDR1 SGHVS and CDR2 FNYEAQ. The CDR3 here is CASSLDVAGSTGTEAFF. The DNA of the CDR3 is TGTGCCAGCAGCTTAGATGTGGCCGGGTCCACGGGGACTGAAGCTTTCTTT.

The rearrangement joins TRBV4-2 to TRBJ2-7, with D uncertain. Trimming took off 2 bases at V and 3 bases at J, with 8 bases between the two ends. Germline V lookup: CDR1 LGHNA, CDR2 YNFKEQ. The CDR3 consists of 13 residues. This CDR3 reads CASSQLPRYEQYF. The CDR3 DNA reads TGTGCCAGCAGCCAATTGCCCCGCTACGAGCAGTACTTC.

The CDR3 DNA is TGTGCCAGCAGCTTTAGCACGAGTGAAGCTTTCTTT. The encoded protein is CASSFSTSEAFF. The chain joins TRBV5-8 to TRBJ1-1; D is uncertain. Between the trimmed V and J ends, which lost 2 bases and 7 bases, there was a span of 9 bases. CDR3 length equals 12 residues. The V gene's germline CDR1 is SGHTS and CDR2 YDEGEE.

This rearrangement joins TRBV6-6 to TRBJ2-1; TRBD2 is a possible D gene (5 bases). Trimming cost V 6 bases and J 10 bases, with 13 bases left between them. CDR3 size: 12 residues. Germline CDR1 MNHNY, CDR2 SVGAGI (reference sequence). The CDR3 reads CASSTGVEEQFF. In DNA, the CDR3 is TGTGCCAGCAGCACCGGGGTGGAAGAGCAGTTCTTC.

V is TRBV7-9 and J is TRBJ2-7, with D maybe TRBD2 (7 bases). Trimming shortened V by 3 bases and J by 6 bases, and 15 bases separated the two germline ends. The CDR3 consists of 14 residues. Germline values: CDR1 SEHNR, CDR2 FQNEAQ (reference sequence). CDR3 nucleotides: TGTGCCAGCAGCTTCCTAGGGGGGGGAGGCGAGCAGTACTTC. It is translated as CASSFLGGGGEQYF.